This TCR beta chain comes out of a study of shared clonotypes between healthy human individuals. The donors were all Caucasian adults (living in Nashville, Tennessee). Once extracted for a subset, genomic DNA was divided evenly among several immunoSEQ plates. Clones were sequenced by immunoSEQ multiplex PCR, and TCRdb holds only the in-frame ones, with some missing. Counted here are some 350,000 clones, around two thirds occurring once; the ten biggest clones make up about 9.3%. CDR1 is SQVTM and CDR2 is ANQGSEA in the germline V gene. CDR3 length equals 12 residues. V lost 7 bases to trimming and J lost 6 bases, with 15 bases between them.

The source of this sequence is a man younger than 45 in good health. The sequenced material came from memory CD4+ T cells sorted from blood. The subset is: CD45RA-negative fraction. J is TRBJ1-1 and V is TRBV29-1; D possibly corresponds to TRBD1 (6 bases). The chain's CDR3 is CSATRGYSEAFF. CDR3 in DNA: TGCAGCGCCACCAGGGGCTACTCTGAAGCTTTCTTT.